The next 22 T cell receptor beta chains were all read from a single sample in a study of post-analysis software for immune sequencing data. Unique molecular identifiers were present in the TCR beta cDNA libraries. TCRdb re-called the PCR reads with MiXCR, one entry per CDR3 protein. The table records under 200,000 distinct CDR3 sequences, roughly 35% of them present only once. Sequencing was performed on blood, taken after autologous hematopoietic stem cell transplantation. All receptors derive from a girl aged 5-17 years with multiple sclerosis.

The rearrangement links TRBV20-1 to TRBJ2-7, with 7 bases lining up with TRBD2. Germline values: CDR1 DFQATT, CDR2 SNEGSKA (reference sequence). The CDR3 covers 13 residues. V was pared by 3 bases and J by 2 bases, with 4 bases of the junction left unmatched. The CDR3 is CSASSGRAYEQYF. In DNA, the CDR3 is TGCAGTGCTAGTTCGGGGAGGGCCTACGAGCAGTACTTC.

V and J are TRBV5-1 and TRBJ1-1; 7 bases map to TRBD1. The CDR3 is 14 residues long. The germline V gene has CDR1 SGHRS and CDR2 YFSETQ. Losses at the gene ends were 2 bases for V and 8 bases for J; bases not matched to a gene: 9. As DNA, the CDR3 is TGCGCCAGCAGCTTTGACAGGGACTTCCCCGAAGCTTTCTTT. Protein product: CASSFDRDFPEAFF.

This clonotype has a handful of counts. J is TRBJ2-7 and V is TRBV20-1; D possibly corresponds to TRBD2 (5 bases). Trimming shortened V by 2 bases and J by 2 bases, and 7 bases separated the two germline ends. Germline V gene data show CDR1 as DFQATT and CDR2 as SNEGSKA (reference sequence). The CDR3 has 12 residues. The CDR3 region has the DNA TGCAGTGCTAGAAGCGGCCCCTACGAGCAGTACTTC. Its protein product is CSARSGPYEQYF.

The genes are TRBV7-6 and TRBJ2-5; perhaps TRBD1 as D (6 bases). The CDR3 is 14 residues long. Germline V gene lookup returns CDR1 SGHVS and CDR2 FNYEAQ. Deletions cut 1 base from V and 4 bases from J, with 10 bases between. The CDR3: CASSLVGTLETQYF. For the CDR3, the DNA is TGTGCCAGCAGCTTAGTTGGGACACTAGAGACCCAGTACTTC.

The rearrangement uses TRBV7-2 and TRBJ2-5; the D is unclear. The J call may be in error: the DNA end matches TRBJ2-4 better. Germline CDR1 reads SGHTA; CDR2 reads FQGNSA. This CDR3 contains 13 residues. This CDR3 is CASSLVVWNIQYF. The DNA of the CDR3 is TGTGCCAGCAGCTTAGTCGTGTGGAACATTCAGTACTTC.

This clonotype was recorded once. A much larger clone lies a single base off, so this may be a read error. The chain joins TRBV12-3 or TRBV12-4 to TRBJ2-7; TRBD2 might be the D (5 bases). V lost 3 bases to trimming and J lost 7 bases, with 16 bases between them. The CDR3 length is 14 residues. This CDR3 is CASSFGGPPNEQYF. The CDR3 DNA is TGTGCCAGCAGTTTTGGAGGACCTCCCAATGAGCAGTACTTC.

This clonotype was detected only once. This rearrangement joins TRBV5-1 to TRBJ2-1; D gene uncertain. The DNA end lines up better with TRBJ2-7; the J call may be wrong. CDR1 is SGHRS, CDR2 YFSETQ, per germline. The CDR3 is 15 amino acids. The CDR3 region is CASSLEDGSYNEQYF. The CDR3 nucleotides are TGCGCCAGCAGCTTGGAGGACGGCTCCTACAATGAGCAGTACTTC.

V and J are TRBV9 and TRBJ2-7; D unclear. Matching the DNA end better, TRBJ2-5 makes the J call doubtful. The CDR3 contains 14 residues. Germline V gene lookup returns CDR1 SGDLS and CDR2 YYNGEE. CDR3 residues: CASSRPFPEETQYF. Here the CDR3 DNA reads TGTGCCAGCAGCCGCCCTTTTCCCGAGGAGACCCAGTACTTC.

The chain uses TRBV12-3 or TRBV12-4 and TRBJ1-4; D uncertain. This CDR3 region has 13 residues. The V end was cut by 11 bases, the J end by 3 bases, with 13 bases between. The CDR3 sequence is CASTLWANEKLFF. CDR3 nucleotides: TGTGCCTCAACTCTCTGGGCTAATGAAAAACTGTTTTTT.

The chain uses TRBV28 and TRBJ1-2, with 8 bases identical to TRBD1. With V trimmed by 6 bases and J by 3 bases, 9 bases remained unmatched. CDR1 and CDR2 (germline): MDHEN, SYDVKM. This CDR3 contains 15 residues. The CDR3 region has the DNA TGTGCCAGCAGCCCTGGGACAGGATTTCACTATGGCTACACCTTC. Protein: CASSPGTGFHYGYTF.

The V gene is TRBV5-4, the J gene TRBJ2-5, with D tentatively TRBD1 or TRBD2 (6 bases each). Deletions cut 0 bases from V and 1 base from J, with 22 bases between. This CDR3 region has 19 residues. Germline V lookup: CDR1 SGHNT, CDR2 YYREEE (reference sequence). The CDR3 bases are TGTGCCAGCAGCTTGGACGGGGGCGGCCCCCACCTTCTCCAAGAGACCCAGTACTTC. Encoded protein: CASSLDGGGPHLLQETQYF.

This clonotype was seen a handful of times. The rearrangement joins TRBV7-2 to TRBJ1-5; D not resolved. Trimming removed 5 bases at V and 1 base at J, with 12 bases between. The CDR3 loop spans 15 amino acids. Germline lookup yields CDR1 SGHTA and CDR2 FQGNSA. The DNA of the CDR3 is TGTGCCAGCAGCCCAGGACTTACGAGCAATCAGCCCCAGCATTTT. It translates to CASSPGLTSNQPQHF.

As to this clonotype: This sequence may be a read error, since a much larger clone differs from it by one base. The chain joins TRBV6-2 or TRBV6-3 to TRBJ2-6; 8 bases line up with TRBD1. Germline assignment: CDR1 MNHEY and CDR2 SVGEGT. The CDR3 contains 16 residues. V lost 11 bases to trimming and J lost 0 bases; unmatched junction nucleotides: 9. This chain's CDR3 is CAGSRTGNSGANVLTF. CDR3 nucleotide sequence: TGTGCCGGCTCCCGGACAGGGAACTCTGGGGCCAACGTCCTGACTTTC.

The V and J genes are TRBV29-1 and TRBJ2-5; D remains ambiguous. The CDR3 is 13 amino acids. The V and J ends lost 3 bases and 6 bases respectively, with 14 bases between them. Germline V CDR1 and CDR2: SQVTM, ANQGSEA. This CDR3 is CSVDSYPRKTQYF. The CDR3 DNA is TGCAGCGTTGACAGTTACCCAAGGAAGACCCAGTACTTC.

As concerns this clonotype: One junction end disagrees with the germline gene, perhaps due to a read error. The CDR3 is CASSLAGHQETQYF. CDR3 DNA: TGTGCCAGCAGCCTAGCGGGCCACCAAGAGACCCAGTACTTC. V and J are TRBV7-9 and TRBJ2-5; 8 nucleotides align to TRBD2. Germline V gene data show CDR1 as SEHNR and CDR2 as FQNEAQ (reference sequence). This CDR3 comprises 14 residues.

On this clonotype: A clone one base away is much larger, so this may be a read error. This chain links TRBV6-4 with TRBJ2-1; TRBD2 aligns across 7 bases. CDR1 and CDR2 from the germline V gene are MRHNA and SNTAGT. The CDR3 loop spans 15 amino acids. The CDR3 protein is CASCDSSGSYNEQFF. CDR3 DNA sequence: TGTGCCAGCTGTGACTCTAGCGGCTCCTACAATGAGCAGTTCTTC.

The chain has TRBV7-6 and TRBJ2-3, with a possible D match to TRBD2 (6 bases). Trimming took 5 bases from V and 6 from J, leaving 15 bases between them. The CDR3 is 14 residues long. Germline V CDR1 and CDR2: SGHVS, FNYEAQ. This CDR3 is CASSPGLQGDTQYF. Written as DNA, the CDR3 is TGTGCCAGCAGCCCGGGACTCCAAGGGGATACGCAGTATTTT.

This sequence joins TRBV7-2 and TRBJ1-2, with D possibly matching TRBD1 (6 bases). This CDR3 contains 13 residues. Germline CDR1 reads SGHTA; CDR2 reads FQGNSA. The V end lost 1 base, the J end lost 4 bases, and 7 bases lay between the germline ends. The CDR3 DNA is TGTGCCAGCAGCTTAGACAGGGTCTATGGCTACACCTTC. Amino acid sequence: CASSLDRVYGYTF.

This clonotype turned up a few times. The V call is TRBV9, the J call TRBJ2-3; D gene unclear. Germline values: CDR1 SGDLS, CDR2 YYNGEE. V lost 0 bases to trimming and J lost 2 bases, with 13 bases between them. The CDR3 spans 16 residues. The CDR3 bases are TGTGCCAGCAGCGTAGAGGGCTGGCAGTTCACAGATACGCAGTATTTT. It translates to CASSVEGWQFTDTQYF. The variable domain in full, with the rest retrieved from reference TRBV9 and TRBJ2-3, is DSGVTQTPKHLITATGQRVTLRCSPRSGDLSVYWYQQSLDQGLQFLIQYYNGEERAKGNILERFSAQQFPDLHSELNLSSLELGDSALYFCASSVEGWQFTDTQYFGPGTRLTVL.

This clonotype was observed a handful of times. The chain is built from TRBV6-1 and TRBJ2-7, with 7 bases aligning to TRBD2. The CDR3 is made up of 12 amino acids. The V and J ends lost 6 bases and 4 bases, in that order; junction bases with no gene match: 3. Germline V gives CDR1 MNHNS, CDR2 SASEGT. The CDR3 region has the DNA TGTGCCAGCAGCGGGAGGAGGTACGAGCAGTACTTC. It is translated as CASSGRRYEQYF.

This clonotype was observed a handful of times. The chain couples TRBV3-1 to TRBJ2-7; 13 nucleotides match TRBD2. Germline V gene lookup returns CDR1 LGHDT and CDR2 YNNKEL (reference sequence). V was pared by 3 bases and J by 8 bases, with 10 bases of the junction left unmatched. The CDR3 consists of 16 residues. The CDR3 reads CASSHSGTSGIFKQYF. CDR3 in DNA: TGTGCCAGCAGCCATTCCGGGACTAGCGGGATATTCAAGCAGTACTTC.

The chain links TRBV27 to TRBJ1-2; 9 bases match TRBD1. There are 14 residues in the CDR3. Germline assignment: CDR1 MNHEY and CDR2 SMNVEV (reference sequence). After removal of 4 bases from V and 5 bases from J, the junction contained 5 bases not matched to a gene. The CDR3 loop reads CASSYRQGGYGYTF. CDR3 DNA sequence: TGTGCCAGCAGTTACCGACAGGGGGGATATGGCTACACCTTC.